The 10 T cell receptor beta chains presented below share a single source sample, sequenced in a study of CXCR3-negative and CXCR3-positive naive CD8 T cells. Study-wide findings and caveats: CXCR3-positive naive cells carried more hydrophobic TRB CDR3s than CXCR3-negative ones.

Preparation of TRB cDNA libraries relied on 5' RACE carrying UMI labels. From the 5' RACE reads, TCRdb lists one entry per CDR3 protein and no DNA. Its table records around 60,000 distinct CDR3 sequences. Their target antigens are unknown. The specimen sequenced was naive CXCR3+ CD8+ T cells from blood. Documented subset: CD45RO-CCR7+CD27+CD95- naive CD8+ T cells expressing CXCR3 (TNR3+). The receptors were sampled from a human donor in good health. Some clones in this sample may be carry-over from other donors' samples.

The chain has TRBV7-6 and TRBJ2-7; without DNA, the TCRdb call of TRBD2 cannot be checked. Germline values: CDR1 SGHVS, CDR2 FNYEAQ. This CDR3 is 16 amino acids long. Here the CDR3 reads CASSWETSGNLYEQYF.

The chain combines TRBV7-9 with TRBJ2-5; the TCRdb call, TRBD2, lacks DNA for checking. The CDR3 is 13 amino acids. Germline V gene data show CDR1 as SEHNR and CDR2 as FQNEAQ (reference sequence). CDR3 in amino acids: CARRLGAQETQYF.

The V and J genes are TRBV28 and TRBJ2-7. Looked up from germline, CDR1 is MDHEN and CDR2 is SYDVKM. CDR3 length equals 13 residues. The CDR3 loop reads CASSLRGSYEQYF.

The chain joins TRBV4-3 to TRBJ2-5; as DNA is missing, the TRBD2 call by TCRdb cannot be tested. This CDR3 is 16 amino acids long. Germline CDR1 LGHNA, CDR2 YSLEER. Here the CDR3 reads CASSQVPAGGQETQYF.

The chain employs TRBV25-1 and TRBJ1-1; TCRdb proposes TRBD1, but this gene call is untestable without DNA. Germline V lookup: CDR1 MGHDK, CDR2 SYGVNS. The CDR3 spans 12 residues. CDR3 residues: CASRGDRPTAFF.

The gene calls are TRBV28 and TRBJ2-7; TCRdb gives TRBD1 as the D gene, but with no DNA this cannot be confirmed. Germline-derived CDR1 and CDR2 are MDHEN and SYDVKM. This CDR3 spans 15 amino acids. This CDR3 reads CASSFSQVSSYEQYF.

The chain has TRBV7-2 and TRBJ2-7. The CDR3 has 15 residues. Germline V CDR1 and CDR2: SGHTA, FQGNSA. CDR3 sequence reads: CASSLDLGRSYEQYF.

The CDR3 is CASSPHMSSYNEQFF. V usage is TRBV6-1 and J usage is TRBJ2-1. The germline CDR1 and CDR2 sequences are MNHNS and SASEGT. The CDR3 runs 15 residues.

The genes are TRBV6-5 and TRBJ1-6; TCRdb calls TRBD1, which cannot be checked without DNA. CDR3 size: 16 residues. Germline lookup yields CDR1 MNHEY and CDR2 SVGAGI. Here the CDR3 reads CASSPSRQGSRSPLHF.

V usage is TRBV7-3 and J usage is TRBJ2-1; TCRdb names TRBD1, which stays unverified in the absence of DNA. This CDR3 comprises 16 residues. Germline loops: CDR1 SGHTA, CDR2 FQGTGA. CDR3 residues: CASSLRGASGKNEQFF.